The sequence of this TCR beta chain was determined in a study of human T cells and chemical hapten exposure. Study as a whole: Patch tests put 0.01% DPC on the upper back, read at 6 days.

Specified time point: pre-sensitization, week 0. Treatment noted: therapeutic diphenylcyclopropenone sensitization with weekly scalp DPC. Trimming cost V 5 bases and J 4 bases; bases outside gene matches: 6. CDR3 length equals 17 residues. CDR1 is MNHEY and CDR2 is SVGAGI in the germline V gene. TCRdb called the RACE reads again in MiXCR, with one record for every CDR3 protein. The sample records about 380,000 distinct CDR3 sequences, 5% to 6.5% being singletons. This clonotype was observed a few times. The clonotype originates from a woman between 45 and 60 years old with alopecia areata. Some clones in this sample may be carry-over from other donors' samples. The chain employs TRBV6-5 and TRBJ2-2; 14 positions match TRBD2. This specimen was whole blood, taken in connection with sensitization to the hapten diphenylcyclopropenone (DPC). CDR3 in amino acids: CASSLGTSGRFTGELFF. DNA for the CDR3: TGTGCCAGCAGTCTCGGGACTAGCGGGAGATTCACCGGGGAGCTGTTTTTT.